Here is one T cell receptor beta chain with its context. Its antigen remains unknown. Germline V lookup: CDR1 SEHNR, CDR2 FQNEAQ (reference sequence). CDR3 size: 19 residues. This sample stems from a study of CXCR3-negative and CXCR3-positive naive CD8 T cells. Across the study: About 135 million TRB reads in total, about 1.5 +/- 0.3 million per library.

Study observations and caveats: Naive cells with CXCR3 showed TRB CDR3s that were more hydrophobic than those in CXCR3-negative naive cells.

UMI-tagged TRB cDNA libraries were built via 5' RACE. TCRdb re-called the 5' RACE reads; every CDR3 protein appears as one record, without DNA. The specimen's table records 130,000 to 150,000 distinct CDR3 sequences. This TCR came from a human donor in good health. Some clones in this sample may be carry-over from other donors' samples. The J gene is TRBJ2-6, the V gene TRBV7-9; checking the TCRdb D call of TRBD1 is not possible without DNA. Sequenced input: naive CXCR3+ CD8+ T cells from blood. The subset here: CD45RO-CCR7+CD27+CD95- naive CD8+ T cells expressing CXCR3 (TNR3+). The CDR3 spells CASSSPYPGQNSGANVLTF.